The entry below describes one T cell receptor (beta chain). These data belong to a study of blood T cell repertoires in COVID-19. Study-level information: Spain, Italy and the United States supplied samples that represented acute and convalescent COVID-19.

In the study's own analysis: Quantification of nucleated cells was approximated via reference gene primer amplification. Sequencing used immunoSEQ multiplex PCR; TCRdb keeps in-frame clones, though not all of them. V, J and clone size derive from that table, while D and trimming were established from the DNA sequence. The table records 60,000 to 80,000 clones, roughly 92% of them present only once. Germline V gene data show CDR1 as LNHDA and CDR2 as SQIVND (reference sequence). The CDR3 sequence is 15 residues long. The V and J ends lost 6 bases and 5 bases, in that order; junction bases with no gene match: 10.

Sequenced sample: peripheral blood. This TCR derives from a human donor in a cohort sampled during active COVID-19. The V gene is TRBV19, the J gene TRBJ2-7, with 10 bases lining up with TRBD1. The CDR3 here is CASSAVGQGGDEQYF. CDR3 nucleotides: TGTGCCAGTAGCGCCGTAGGACAGGGGGGAGACGAGCAGTACTTC.